Listed below are T cell receptor beta chains from one sample, sequenced in a study of T cell responses to AZD1222 COVID-19 vaccine. Using immunoSEQ multiplex PCR, the repertoire was profiled, and TCRdb retains in-frame clones only, with some absent. The sample lists 150,000 or so clones; about 92% were seen once. Specimen: peripheral blood, collected on day 0 of AZD1222 vaccination. The receptor source for this set is an adult in good health. The CDR3 runs from the conserved cysteine through the conserved F or W. The order of the fields is CDR3 protein, CDR3 DNA, clone size, V gene, J gene, D gene. A D gene is named only where the DNA matches it firmly. The size entry is marked missing in some rows and otherwise reads once, few, many or a size class.

CDR3 protein: CASRRTSGGYSGELFF
CDR3 DNA: TGTGCCAGCAGACGGACTAGCGGGGGGTACTCCGGGGAGCTGTTTTTT
clone size: NA
V gene: TRBV3-1/TRBV3-2
J gene: TRBJ2-2
D gene: TRBD2

CDR3 protein: CASSQDPRWVVTEAFF
CDR3 DNA: TGTGCCAGCAGCCAAGATCCTCGGTGGGTCGTGACTGAAGCTTTCTTT
clone size: NA
V gene: TRBV14
J gene: TRBJ1-1
D gene: NA

CDR3 protein: CASSEDSWETQYF
CDR3 DNA: TGCGCCAGCAGTGAGGACAGCTGGGAGACCCAGTACTTC
clone size: NA
V gene: TRBV10-2
J gene: TRBJ2-5
D gene: NA

CDR3 protein: CASSLGSANTGELFF
CDR3 DNA: TGTGCCAGCAGCTTAGGCAGCGCGAACACCGGGGAGCTGTTTTTT
clone size: NA
V gene: TRBV7-2
J gene: TRBJ2-2
D gene: NA

CDR3 protein: CASSPGPAALFF
CDR3 DNA: TGTGCCAGCAGCCCCGGACCCGCGGCACTGTTTTTT
clone size: NA
V gene: TRBV12-3/TRBV12-4
J gene: TRBJ1-4
D gene: NA

CDR3 protein: CASSFYRSPNEKLFF
CDR3 DNA: TGTGCCAGCAGCTTTTATAGGAGTCCAAATGAAAAACTGTTTTTT
clone size: NA
V gene: TRBV7-2
J gene: TRBJ1-4
D gene: NA

CDR3 protein: CASSENAGQPQHF
CDR3 DNA: TGTGCCAGCAGTGAGAATGCAGGGCAGCCCCAGCATTTT
clone size: NA
V gene: TRBV6-1
J gene: TRBJ1-5
D gene: NA

CDR3 protein: CASSLESSLTGELFF
CDR3 DNA: TGCGCCAGCAGCTTGGAGTCTAGCTTAACCGGGGAGCTGTTTTTT
clone size: NA
V gene: TRBV5-1
J gene: TRBJ2-2
D gene: NA

CDR3 protein: CASSLRPSPLHF
CDR3 DNA: TGTGCCAGCAGCCTCCGGCCCTCACCCCTCCACTTT
clone size: NA
V gene: TRBV7-8
J gene: TRBJ1-6
D gene: NA

CDR3 protein: CSASAGSRKETQYF
CDR3 DNA: TGCAGTGCTAGTGCGGGGTCGAGGAAAGAGACCCAGTACTTC
clone size: NA
V gene: TRBV20-1
J gene: TRBJ2-5
D gene: NA

CDR3 protein: CASSLASSYGYTF
CDR3 DNA: TGCGCCAGCAGCTTGGCGTCCTCCTATGGCTACACCTTC
clone size: NA
V gene: TRBV5-1
J gene: TRBJ1-2
D gene: NA

CDR3 protein: CASTDRRNEKLFF
CDR3 DNA: TGTGCCAGCACGGACAGGCGGAACGAAAAACTGTTTTTT
clone size: once
V gene: TRBV2
J gene: TRBJ1-4
D gene: TRBD1

CDR3 protein: CASSPIAKNIQYF
CDR3 DNA: TGCGCCAGCAGCCCCATAGCCAAAAACATTCAGTACTTC
clone size: NA
V gene: TRBV4-1
J gene: TRBJ2-4
D gene: NA

CDR3 protein: CASSFGGNTEAFF
CDR3 DNA: TGTGCCAGCAGCTTTGGGGGAAACACTGAAGCTTTCTTT
clone size: NA
V gene: TRBV7-9
J gene: TRBJ1-1
D gene: NA

CDR3 protein: CASSLNGVGEKLFF
CDR3 DNA: TGCGCCAGCAGCTTGAACGGGGTCGGGGAAAAACTGTTTTTT
clone size: NA
V gene: TRBV5-1
J gene: TRBJ1-4
D gene: NA

CDR3 protein: CASSLENTIYF
CDR3 DNA: TGTGCCAGCAGCTTGGAAAACACCATATATTTT
clone size: NA
V gene: TRBV5-4
J gene: TRBJ1-3
D gene: NA

CDR3 protein: CASNRGTGRPHYGYTF
CDR3 DNA: TGTGCCAGCAACCGAGGGACAGGGCGACCTCACTATGGCTACACCTTC
clone size: few
V gene: TRBV2
J gene: TRBJ1-2
D gene: TRBD1